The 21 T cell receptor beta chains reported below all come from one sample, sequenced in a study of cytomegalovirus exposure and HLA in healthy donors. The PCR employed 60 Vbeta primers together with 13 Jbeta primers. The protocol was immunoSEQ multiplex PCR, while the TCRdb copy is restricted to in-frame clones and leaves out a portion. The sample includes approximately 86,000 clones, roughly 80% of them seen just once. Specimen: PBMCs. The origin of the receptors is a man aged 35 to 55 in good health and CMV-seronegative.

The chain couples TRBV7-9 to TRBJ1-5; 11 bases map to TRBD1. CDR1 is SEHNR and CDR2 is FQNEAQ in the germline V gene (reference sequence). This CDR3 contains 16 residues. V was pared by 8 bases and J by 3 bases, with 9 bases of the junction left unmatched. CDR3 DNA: TGTGCCAGCTCCAACCGGACAGGGGGCAACAATCAGCCCCAGCATTTT. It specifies CASSNRTGGNNQPQHF.

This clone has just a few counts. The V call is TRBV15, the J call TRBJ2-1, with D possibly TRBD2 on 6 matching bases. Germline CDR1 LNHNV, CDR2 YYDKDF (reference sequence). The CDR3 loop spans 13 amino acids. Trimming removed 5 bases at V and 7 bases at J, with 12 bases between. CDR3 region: CATSPPSGNEQFF. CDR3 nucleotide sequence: TGTGCCACCAGCCCGCCGAGCGGGAATGAGCAGTTCTTC.

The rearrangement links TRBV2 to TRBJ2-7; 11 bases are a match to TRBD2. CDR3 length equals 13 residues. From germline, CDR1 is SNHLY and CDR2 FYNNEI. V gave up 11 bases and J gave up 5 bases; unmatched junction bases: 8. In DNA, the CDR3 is TGTGCCTGCTATAGCGGGGGGGCGAACGAGCAGTACTTC. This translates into CACYSGGANEQYF.

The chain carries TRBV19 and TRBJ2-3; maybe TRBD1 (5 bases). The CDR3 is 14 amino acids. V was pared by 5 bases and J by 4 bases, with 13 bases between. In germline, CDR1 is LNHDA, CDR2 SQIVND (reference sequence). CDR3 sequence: CASSGANRADTQYF. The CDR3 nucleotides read TGTGCCAGTAGTGGGGCTAATAGGGCAGATACGCAGTATTTT.

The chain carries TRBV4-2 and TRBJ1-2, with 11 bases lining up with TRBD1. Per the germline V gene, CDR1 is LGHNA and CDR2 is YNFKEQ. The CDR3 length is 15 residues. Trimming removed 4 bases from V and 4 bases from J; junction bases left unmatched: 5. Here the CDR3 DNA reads TGTGCCAGCAGCCGTGGACAGGGGGCGGCCTATGGCTACACCTTC. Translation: CASSRGQGAAYGYTF.

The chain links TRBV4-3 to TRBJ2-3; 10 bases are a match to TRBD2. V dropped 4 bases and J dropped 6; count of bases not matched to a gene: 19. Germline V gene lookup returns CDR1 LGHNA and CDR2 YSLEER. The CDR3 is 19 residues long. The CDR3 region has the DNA TGCGCCAGCAGCCCGCCCGCTAGCGGGGGATCATACGATTCGGATACGCAGTATTTT. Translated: CASSPPASGGSYDSDTQYF.

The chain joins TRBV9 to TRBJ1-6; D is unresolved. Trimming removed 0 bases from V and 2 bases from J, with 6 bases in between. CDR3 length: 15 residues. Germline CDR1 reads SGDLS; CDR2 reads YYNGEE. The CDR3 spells CASSVETAYNSPLHF. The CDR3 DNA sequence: TGTGCCAGCAGCGTAGAAACAGCCTATAATTCACCCCTCCACTTT.

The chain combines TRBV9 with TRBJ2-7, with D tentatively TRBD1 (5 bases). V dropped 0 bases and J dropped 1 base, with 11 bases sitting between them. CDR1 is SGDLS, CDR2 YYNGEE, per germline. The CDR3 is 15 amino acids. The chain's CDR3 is CASSVEAGQSYEQYF. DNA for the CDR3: TGTGCCAGCAGCGTAGAGGCAGGGCAGTCCTACGAGCAGTACTTC. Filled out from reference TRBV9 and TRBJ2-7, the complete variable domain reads DSGVTQTPKHLITATGQRVTLRCSPRSGDLSVYWYQQSLDQGLQFLIQYYNGEERAKGNILERFSAQQFPDLHSELNLSSLELGDSALYFCASSVEAGQSYEQYFGPGTRLTVT.

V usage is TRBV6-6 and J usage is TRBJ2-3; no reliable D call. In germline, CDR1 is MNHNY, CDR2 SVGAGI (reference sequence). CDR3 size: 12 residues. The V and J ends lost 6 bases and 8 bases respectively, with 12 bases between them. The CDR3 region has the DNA TGTGCCAGCAGCCCGGGTAAAGGTACGCAGTATTTT. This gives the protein CASSPGKGTQYF.

CDR3 sequence: CASSPPGQGARDEQFF. Written as DNA, the CDR3 is TGTGCCAGCTCACCGCCTGGACAGGGGGCGCGAGATGAGCAGTTCTTC. The chain combines TRBV18 with TRBJ2-1; 11 positions agree with TRBD1. Looked up from germline, CDR1 is KGHSH and CDR2 is LQKENI. This CDR3 spans 16 amino acids. After removal of 3 bases from V and 8 bases from J, the junction contained 9 bases not matched to a gene.

This chain's CDR3 is CATSLGLAGEQFF. The CDR3 DNA follows: TGTGCCACCTCCCTAGGACTAGCGGGTGAGCAGTTCTTC. The chain carries TRBV28 and TRBJ2-1; 11 bases map to TRBD2. Trimming at V came to 10 bases and at J to 9 bases, leaving 8 bases not matched to a gene. This CDR3 comprises 13 residues. CDR1 MDHEN and CDR2 SYDVKM come from the germline V gene.

In DNA form, the CDR3 reads TGTGCCAGCACCCCCGCGGGGGGGGTCAACTATGGCTACACCTTC. Translating it yields CASTPAGGVNYGYTF. The gene calls are TRBV6-5 and TRBJ1-2; tentatively, D is TRBD1 (5 bases). This CDR3 contains 15 residues. V gave up 7 bases and J gave up 2 bases, with 17 bases separating them. The V gene's germline CDR1 is MNHEY and CDR2 SVGAGI.

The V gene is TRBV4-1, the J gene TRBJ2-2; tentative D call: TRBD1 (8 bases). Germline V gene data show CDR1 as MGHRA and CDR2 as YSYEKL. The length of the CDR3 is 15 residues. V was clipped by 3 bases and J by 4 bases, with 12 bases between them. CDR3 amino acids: CASSQDREGTGELFF. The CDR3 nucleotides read TGCGCCAGCAGCCAGGACAGGGAGGGCACCGGGGAGCTGTTTTTT.

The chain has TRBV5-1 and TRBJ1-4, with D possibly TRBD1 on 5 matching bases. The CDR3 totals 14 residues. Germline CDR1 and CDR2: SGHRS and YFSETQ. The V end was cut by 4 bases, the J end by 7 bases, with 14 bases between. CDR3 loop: CASSSTGGGEKLFF. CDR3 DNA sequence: TGCGCCAGCAGCAGTACAGGCGGTGGTGAAAAACTGTTTTTT.

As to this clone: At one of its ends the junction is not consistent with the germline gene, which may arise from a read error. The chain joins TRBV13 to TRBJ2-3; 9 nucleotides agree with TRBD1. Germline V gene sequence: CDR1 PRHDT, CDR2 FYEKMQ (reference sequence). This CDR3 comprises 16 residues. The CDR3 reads CASSGRDRVGTDAQYF. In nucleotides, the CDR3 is TGTGCCAGCAGCGGTCGGGACAGGGTAGGAACAGATGCGCAGTATTTT.

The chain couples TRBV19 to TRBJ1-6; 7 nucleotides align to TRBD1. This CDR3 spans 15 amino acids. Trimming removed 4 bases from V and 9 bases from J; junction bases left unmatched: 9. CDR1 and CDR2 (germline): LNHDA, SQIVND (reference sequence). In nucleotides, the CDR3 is TGTGCCAGTAGTACAGGGAACAGGGGTGGTTCACCCCTCCACTTT. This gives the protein CASSTGNRGGSPLHF.

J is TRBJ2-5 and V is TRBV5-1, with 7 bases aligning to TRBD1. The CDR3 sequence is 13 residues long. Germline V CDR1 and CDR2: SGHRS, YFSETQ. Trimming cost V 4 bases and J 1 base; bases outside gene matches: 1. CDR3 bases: TGCGCCAGCAGCCGGGACAGCCAAGAGACCCAGTACTTC. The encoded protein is CASSRDSQETQYF.

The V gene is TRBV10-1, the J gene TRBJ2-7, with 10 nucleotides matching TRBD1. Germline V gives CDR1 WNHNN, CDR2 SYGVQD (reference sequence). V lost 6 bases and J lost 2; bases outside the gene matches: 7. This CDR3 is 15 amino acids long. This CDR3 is CASSSKTGGPYEQYF. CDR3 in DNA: TGCGCCAGCAGCTCCAAGACAGGGGGCCCCTACGAGCAGTACTTC.

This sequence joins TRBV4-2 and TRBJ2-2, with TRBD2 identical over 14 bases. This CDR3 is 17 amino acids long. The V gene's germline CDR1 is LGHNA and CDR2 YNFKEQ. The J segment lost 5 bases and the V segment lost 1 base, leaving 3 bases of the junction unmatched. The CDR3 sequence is CASSQGLAGGRTGELFF. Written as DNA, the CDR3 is TGTGCCAGCAGCCAAGGACTAGCGGGGGGGCGTACCGGGGAGCTGTTTTTT.

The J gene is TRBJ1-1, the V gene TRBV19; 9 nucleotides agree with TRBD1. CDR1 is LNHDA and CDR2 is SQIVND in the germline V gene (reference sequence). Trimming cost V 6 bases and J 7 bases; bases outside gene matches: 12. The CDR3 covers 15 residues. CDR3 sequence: CASRLTTGGTGEAFF. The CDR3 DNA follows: TGTGCCAGTAGACTAACCACAGGGGGCACCGGTGAAGCTTTCTTT.

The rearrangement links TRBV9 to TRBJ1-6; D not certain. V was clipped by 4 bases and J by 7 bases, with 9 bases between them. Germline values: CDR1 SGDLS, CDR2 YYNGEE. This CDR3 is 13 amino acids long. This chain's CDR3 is CASSLLLNSPLHF. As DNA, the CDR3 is TGTGCCAGCAGCCTTCTACTGAATTCACCCCTCCACTTT.